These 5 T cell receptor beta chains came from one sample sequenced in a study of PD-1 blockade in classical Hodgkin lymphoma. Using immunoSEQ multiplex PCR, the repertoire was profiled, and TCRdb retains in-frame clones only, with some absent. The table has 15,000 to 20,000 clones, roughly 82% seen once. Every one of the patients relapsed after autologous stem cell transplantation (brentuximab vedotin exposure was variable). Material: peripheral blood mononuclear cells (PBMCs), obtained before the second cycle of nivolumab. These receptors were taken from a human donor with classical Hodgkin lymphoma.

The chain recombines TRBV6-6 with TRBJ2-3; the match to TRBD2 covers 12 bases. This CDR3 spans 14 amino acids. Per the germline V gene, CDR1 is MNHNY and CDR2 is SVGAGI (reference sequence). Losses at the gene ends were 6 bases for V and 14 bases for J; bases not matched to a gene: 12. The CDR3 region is CASRWTSGEGSGYF. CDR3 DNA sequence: TGTGCCAGCAGGTGGACTAGCGGGGAGGGATCGGGGTATTTT.

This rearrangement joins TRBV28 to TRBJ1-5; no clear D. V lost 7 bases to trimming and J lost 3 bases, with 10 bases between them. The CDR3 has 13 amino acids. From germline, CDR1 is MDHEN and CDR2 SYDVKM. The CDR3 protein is CASTPMVNQPQHF. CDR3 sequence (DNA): TGTGCCAGCACCCCGATGGTCAATCAGCCCCAGCATTTT.

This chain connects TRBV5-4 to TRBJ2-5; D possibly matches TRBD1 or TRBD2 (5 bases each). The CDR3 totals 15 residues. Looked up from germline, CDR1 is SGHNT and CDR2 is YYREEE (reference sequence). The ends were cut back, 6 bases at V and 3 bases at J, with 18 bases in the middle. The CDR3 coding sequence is TGTGCCAGCAACGGATGGGACGGAAGAAAAGAGACCCAGTACTTC. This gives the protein CASNGWDGRKETQYF.

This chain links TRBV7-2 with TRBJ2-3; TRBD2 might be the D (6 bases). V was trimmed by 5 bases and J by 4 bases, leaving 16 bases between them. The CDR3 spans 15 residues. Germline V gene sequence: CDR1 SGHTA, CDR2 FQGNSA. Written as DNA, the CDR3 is TGTGCCAGCAGCCCAAAGACGGGGGAGGCAGATACGCAGTATTTT. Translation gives CASSPKTGEADTQYF.

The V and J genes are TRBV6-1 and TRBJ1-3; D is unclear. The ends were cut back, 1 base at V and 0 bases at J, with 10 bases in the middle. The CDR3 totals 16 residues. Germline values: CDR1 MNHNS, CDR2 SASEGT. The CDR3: CASSEGGTYSGNTIYF. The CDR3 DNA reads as TGTGCCAGCAGTGAAGGAGGCACTTACTCTGGAAACACCATATATTTT.